These T cell receptor beta chains were read from a single sample in a study of Tregs in tolerant kidney transplant recipients. Here immunoSEQ multiplex PCR was the method, and the copy in TCRdb shows in-frame clones only, minus some. The sample has 50,000 to 75,000 clones; approximately 83% are singletons. The source material was Tregs from blood, sampled before the transplant. Source of these receptors: a human donor who received a combined kidney and bone marrow transplant. Each CDR3 is given with its conserved first and last residue. The order of the fields is V gene, J gene, clone size, D gene, CDR3 DNA, CDR3 protein. The D gene is left open where the match is weak. Expanded clones are given a class, and other clones once, few, many or no size at all.

v_gene: TRBV18; j_gene: TRBJ1-3; abundance: -; d_gene: -; CDR3nt: TGTGCCAGCTCACTCCCGCCGCGGTCTGGAAACACCATATATTTT; CDR3aa: CASSLPPRSGNTIYF
v_gene: TRBV7-2; j_gene: TRBJ2-3; abundance: -; d_gene: -; CDR3nt: TGTGCCCTAGCCACAATCACAGATACGCAGTATTTT; CDR3aa: CALATITDTQYF
v_gene: TRBV30; j_gene: TRBJ1-3; abundance: -; d_gene: -; CDR3nt: TGTGCCTGGAGTCCCCAGGGATCTCCTGGAAACACCATATATTTT; CDR3aa: CAWSPQGSPGNTIYF
v_gene: TRBV6-5; j_gene: TRBJ2-7; abundance: -; d_gene: -; CDR3nt: TGTGCCATCAGCGGGTCCCAGGGGTCCTACGAGCAGTACTTC; CDR3aa: CAISGSQGSYEQYF
v_gene: TRBV10-3; j_gene: TRBJ1-3; abundance: -; d_gene: -; CDR3nt: TGTGCCATCAGTGAGCCAGGAAACACCATATATTTT; CDR3aa: CAISEPGNTIYF
v_gene: TRBV11-3; j_gene: TRBJ2-3; abundance: -; d_gene: TRBD2; CDR3nt: TGTGCCAGCAGCTCGAATTTAGCGGGAGGGTTGGATACGCAGTATTTT; CDR3aa: CASSSNLAGGLDTQYF
v_gene: TRBV9; j_gene: TRBJ1-2; abundance: -; d_gene: -; CDR3nt: TGTGCCAGCAGCGTAGGGGGCAGGCCATCAGGCTACACCTTC; CDR3aa: CASSVGGRPSGYTF
v_gene: TRBV7-2; j_gene: TRBJ2-3; abundance: -; d_gene: TRBD2; CDR3nt: TGTGCCAGCAGCCCACGGACTAGCGGGGGATCCTCCACAGATACGCAGTATTTT; CDR3aa: CASSPRTSGGSSTDTQYF
v_gene: TRBV5-1; j_gene: TRBJ2-5; abundance: -; d_gene: -; CDR3nt: TGCGCCAGCAGCCCCCCCCGGTCAGAGACCCAGTACTTC; CDR3aa: CASSPPRSETQYF
v_gene: TRBV18; j_gene: TRBJ1-1; abundance: -; d_gene: TRBD1; CDR3nt: TGTGCCAGCACACCATCGGACAGGGGAGGGACTGAAGCTTTCTTT; CDR3aa: CASTPSDRGGTEAFF
v_gene: TRBV29-1; j_gene: TRBJ2-7; abundance: -; d_gene: TRBD2; CDR3nt: TGCAGCGCGGGGACTAGCGGGTACTACGAGCAGTACTTC; CDR3aa: CSAGTSGYYEQYF
v_gene: TRBV18; j_gene: TRBJ1-5; abundance: few; d_gene: TRBD1; CDR3nt: TGTGCCAGCTCAGCGGACAGGGGTGGGAATCAGCCCCAGCATTTT; CDR3aa: CASSADRGGNQPQHF
v_gene: TRBV9; j_gene: TRBJ1-3; abundance: -; d_gene: -; CDR3nt: TGTGCCAGCAGCGTATCGGCGGCCCCTGGAAACACCATATATTTT; CDR3aa: CASSVSAAPGNTIYF
v_gene: TRBV7-8; j_gene: TRBJ2-1; abundance: few; d_gene: TRBD2; CDR3nt: TGTGCCAGCAGCGCACCCGGGACTAGGATTACTGAGCAGTTCTTC; CDR3aa: CASSAPGTRITEQFF
v_gene: TRBV5-1; j_gene: TRBJ1-1; abundance: -; d_gene: -; CDR3nt: TGCGCCAGCGGTTCCCAGGGCTCCACTGAAGCTTTCTTT; CDR3aa: CASGSQGSTEAFF
v_gene: TRBV18; j_gene: TRBJ1-2; abundance: -; d_gene: TRBD1; CDR3nt: TGTGCCAGCTCACCAGGGACAGGGGACCGCTACACCTTC; CDR3aa: CASSPGTGDRYTF
v_gene: TRBV5-1; j_gene: TRBJ2-4; abundance: many; d_gene: TRBD1; CDR3nt: TGCGCCAGCAGCTTGGGACAGGGGGGATGGGTAGCCAAAAACATTCAGTACTTC; CDR3aa: CASSLGQGGWVAKNIQYF
v_gene: TRBV5-5; j_gene: TRBJ2-3; abundance: -; d_gene: -; CDR3nt: TGTGCCAGCAGATGGACAGCCACAGATACGCAGTATTTT; CDR3aa: CASRWTATDTQYF
v_gene: TRBV9; j_gene: TRBJ1-2; abundance: -; d_gene: -; CDR3nt: TGTGCCAGCAGCGGGGCACCGTATGGCTACACCTTC; CDR3aa: CASSGAPYGYTF
v_gene: TRBV6-5; j_gene: TRBJ1-4; abundance: -; d_gene: TRBD1; CDR3nt: TGTGCCAGCAGTTACTCGACAGGGGGTATGGAAAAACTGTTTTTT; CDR3aa: CASSYSTGGMEKLFF
v_gene: TRBV5-1; j_gene: TRBJ1-2; abundance: -; d_gene: TRBD1; CDR3nt: TGCGCCAGCAGCAACAGCCAGGGGGGCTTAGATGGCTACACCTTC; CDR3aa: CASSNSQGGLDGYTF
v_gene: TRBV11-2; j_gene: TRBJ2-1; abundance: -; d_gene: -; CDR3nt: TGTGCCAGCAGCCCACCGATGGGCGTTAATGAGCAGTTCTTC; CDR3aa: CASSPPMGVNEQFF
v_gene: TRBV7-2; j_gene: TRBJ2-2; abundance: -; d_gene: TRBD1; CDR3nt: TGTGCCAGCAGCTCTGGGACAGTGATGAACACCGGGGAGCTGTTTTTT; CDR3aa: CASSSGTVMNTGELFF
v_gene: TRBV5-1; j_gene: TRBJ1-3; abundance: -; d_gene: TRBD1; CDR3nt: TGCGCCAGCAGCTTGGGGCCGGGACAGTACTCTGGAAACACCATATATTTT; CDR3aa: CASSLGPGQYSGNTIYF
v_gene: TRBV5-6; j_gene: TRBJ1-1; abundance: once; d_gene: -; CDR3nt: TGTGCCAGCAGCTTGCCCGGTACTGAAGCTTTCTTT; CDR3aa: CASSLPGTEAFF
v_gene: TRBV5-1; j_gene: TRBJ2-7; abundance: once; d_gene: -; CDR3nt: TGCGCCAGCAGCAGCCGACAGGCTTTCAACGAGCAGTACTTC; CDR3aa: CASSSRQAFNEQYF